This TCR beta chain is from a study of T cells in localized non-small cell lung cancer. Study-level findings and limits: Longer survival (overall) was linked to higher T cell density in blood.

Concerning this clone itself: Its specificity is unknown.

Per germline, CDR1 SNHLY and CDR2 FYNNEI. The CDR3 covers 15 residues. After removal of 4 bases from V and 4 bases from J, the junction contained 10 bases not matched to a gene. Some clones are missing from TCRdb's copy, which holds only in-frame ones; the method was immunoSEQ multiplex PCR. In the table there are around 50,000 clones, approximately 86% of which are singletons. The rearrangement links TRBV2 to TRBJ2-7; 7 bases are a match to TRBD2. This receptor was taken from a female donor with stage II lung adenocarcinoma. The specimen comprised PBMCs, sampled before any cancer treatment. CDR3 sequence (DNA): TGTGCCAGCAGTGTACACTTGGGAGGGGCTTACGAGCAGTACTTC. Protein sequence: CASSVHLGGAYEQYF. The whole variable domain, remainder taken from reference TRBV2 and TRBJ2-7, is EPEVTQTPSHQVTQMGQEVILRCVPISNHLYFYWYRQILGQKVEFLVSFYNNEISEKSEIFDDQFSVERPDGSNFTLKIRSTKLEDSAMYFCASSVHLGGAYEQYFGPGTRLTVT.